A selection of T cell receptor beta chains follows, all from one sample in a study of beta chain features in type 1 diabetes. The table came from immunoSEQ multiplex PCR; TCRdb's copy has only in-frame clones and leaves some out. The sample lists some 330,000 clones, roughly an eighth occurring once. Sample: naive CD4+ T cells from blood. These receptors all come from a woman aged 18-29 years with type 1 diabetes. Both conserved end residues are part of each CDR3. A D gene is named only where the DNA matches it firmly. A row's size may be missing; if present it is once, few, many or a size class.

clone_size	j_call	d_call	v_call	cdr3_nt	cdr3_aa
few	TRBJ1-5	TRBD1	TRBV30	TGTGCCTGGAGTGGGGGACAGGGCGGCAATCAGCCCCAGCATTTT	CAWSGGQGGNQPQHF
.	TRBJ2-7	TRBD2	TRBV18	TGTGCCAGCTCACCGGGACTAAACTACGAGCAGTACTTC	CASSPGLNYEQYF
few	TRBJ2-1	.	TRBV29-1	TGCAGCGAGGCGGTATACAATGAGCAGTTCTTC	CSEAVYNEQFF
few	TRBJ2-1	.	TRBV4-3	TGCGCCAGCAGCCAAGAAGGGAGGCGCAATGAGCAGTTCTTC	CASSQEGRRNEQFF
.	TRBJ1-3	TRBD1	TRBV29-1	TGCAGCGTATATGACAGGGCGTACGGAAACACCATATATTTT	CSVYDRAYGNTIYF
few	TRBJ1-1	.	TRBV7-2	TGTGCCAGCAGCCCTATACAGGGAAACACTGAAGCTTTCTTT	CASSPIQGNTEAFF
.	TRBJ2-7	.	TRBV25-1	TGTGCCAGCAGTGGACAGGCCCGAACCATCTACGAGCAGTACTTC	CASSGQARTIYEQYF
.	TRBJ2-7	TRBD1	TRBV19	TGTGCCAGCGGAAACAGGGGCTACGAGCAGTACTTC	CASGNRGYEQYF
few	TRBJ2-2	.	TRBV4-3	TGCGCCAGCAGCCAAGAGGAGACGTACACCGGGGAGCTGTTTTTT	CASSQEETYTGELFF
.	TRBJ2-1	.	TRBV5-1	TGCGCCAGCGCAGTACTAGCCGGATCCTACAATGAGCAGTTCTTC	CASAVLAGSYNEQFF
.	TRBJ1-3	.	TRBV9	TGTGCCAGCAGCGTGTTGGGCTCAGGGGATGGTGGAAACACCATATATTTT	CASSVLGSGDGGNTIYF
.	TRBJ2-7	.	TRBV5-1	TGCGCCAGCAGCTTGGACCCTTCGAGCTCCTACGAGCAGTACTTC	CASSLDPSSSYEQYF
.	TRBJ1-2	.	TRBV6-5	TGTGCCAGCAGTTACACTGTTAACTATGGCTACACCTTC	CASSYTVNYGYTF
few	TRBJ2-7	TRBD1	TRBV7-9	TGTGCCAGCAGCCAACAGGACAGGGGCAGCTCCTACGAGCAGTACTTC	CASSQQDRGSSYEQYF
few	TRBJ2-5	.	TRBV7-9	TGTGCCAGCAGCCAGGTGGAAGAGACCCAGTACTTC	CASSQVEETQYF
few	TRBJ2-1	.	TRBV9	TGTGCCAGCAGCGTAGATATTGGGCAATACAATGAGCAGTTCTTC	CASSVDIGQYNEQFF
.	TRBJ2-4	TRBD1	TRBV2	TGTGCCAGCAGCTCCCGGCGGGGACAGGGCGGCGGCATTCAGTACTTC	CASSSRRGQGGGIQYF
few	TRBJ2-5	.	TRBV30	TGTGCCTGGAGTGCGTCTGTGGAGACCCAGTACTTC	CAWSASVETQYF
.	TRBJ2-7	.	TRBV6-5	TGTGCCAGCAGTCGGCCGGGACAACTCTACGAGCAGTACTTC	CASSRPGQLYEQYF
.	TRBJ2-1	.	TRBV27	TGTGCCAGCAGTTTCCAGCGGACGTACAATGAGCAGTTCTTC	CASSFQRTYNEQFF
.	TRBJ1-5	.	TRBV4-3	TGCGCCAGCAGTCAAATCCTAAGCAATCAGCCCCAGCATTTT	CASSQILSNQPQHF
few	TRBJ1-4	TRBD1	TRBV30	TGTGCCTGGAGTGCCGGACAGGGTGGTGAAAAACTGTTTTTT	CAWSAGQGGEKLFF
once	TRBJ1-3	.	TRBV2	TGTGCCAGCAGTGAGGTAGACTCTGGAAACACCATATATTTT	CASSEVDSGNTIYF
few	TRBJ1-1	.	TRBV27	TGTGCCAGCAGTTTACTGTTGAACACTGAAGCTTTCTTT	CASSLLLNTEAFF
.	TRBJ1-2	TRBD1	TRBV25-1	TGTGCCAGCAGTGACGGACAGGTCTATGGCTACACCTTC	CASSDGQVYGYTF
.	TRBJ2-1	TRBD2	TRBV11-3	TGTGCCAGCAGCTCCCGACTAGCGGGGGGGGATGAGCAGTTCTTC	CASSSRLAGGDEQFF
few	TRBJ2-7	TRBD2	TRBV29-1	TGCAGCGTGAGGGGGCGGGGGGGCTACGAGCAGTACTTC	CSVRGRGGYEQYF
few	TRBJ2-1	.	TRBV9	TGTGCCAGCAGCGTAGCACTGTACAATGAGCAGTTCTTC	CASSVALYNEQFF
few	TRBJ2-5	TRBD2	TRBV4-1	TGCGCCAGCAGCCAAGAAGGAGGCGGGGGTTTGAAGACCCAGTACTTC	CASSQEGGGGLKTQYF
.	TRBJ2-7	.	TRBV5-4	TGTGCCAGCAGCCCCTCGGGTAACTCCTACGAGCAGTACTTC	CASSPSGNSYEQYF
few	TRBJ2-1	TRBD2	TRBV28	TGTGCCAGCAGCTCCTCGACTAGCGGGGGGACCCACAATGAGCAGTTCTTC	CASSSSTSGGTHNEQFF
.	TRBJ2-5	TRBD2	TRBV28	TGTGCCAGCAGTTTACGGGGGGGTACGGAGACCCAGTACTTC	CASSLRGGTETQYF
.	TRBJ2-5	.	TRBV5-6	TGTGCCAGCAGCTCTCTAGTTCGTGAGACCCAGTACTTC	CASSSLVRETQYF
.	TRBJ2-5	TRBD1	TRBV7-2	TGTGCCAGCAGCTTATGGGACAGGGGCCAAGAGACCCAGTACTTC	CASSLWDRGQETQYF
few	TRBJ2-4	.	TRBV19	TGTGCCAGTAGTATCGACACAGCCAAAAACATTCAGTACTTC	CASSIDTAKNIQYF
few	TRBJ1-5	.	TRBV30	TGTGCCTGGAGCTTCAGGGACAATCAGCCCCAGCATTTT	CAWSFRDNQPQHF
.	TRBJ1-5	.	TRBV27	TGTGCCAGCAGTTTACTAAGTGGCAATCAGCCCCAGCATTTT	CASSLLSGNQPQHF
few	TRBJ2-1	TRBD2	TRBV2	TGTGCCAGCAGTGCTAGCGGGAACACCTACAATGAGCAGTTCTTC	CASSASGNTYNEQFF
.	TRBJ2-3	.	TRBV25-1	TGTGCCAGCAGTGGAGGTGGCACAGATACGCAGTATTTT	CASSGGGTDTQYF
few	TRBJ2-7	.	TRBV30	TGTGCCTGGACCGGCGACAGGCGAACCTACGAGCAGTACTTC	CAWTGDRRTYEQYF
few	TRBJ2-1	TRBD2	TRBV7-2	TGTGCCAGCAGCTTCACTAGCGGGGGGTCATTCAATGAGCAGTTCTTC	CASSFTSGGSFNEQFF